These T cell receptor beta chains were read from a single sample in a study of T cell repertoires in cytomegalovirus infection. These receptors have no identified antigens. In TCRdb, the reads were re-called with MiXCR into one record per CDR3 protein. The sample has hundreds of thousands of distinct CDR3 sequences, approximately 32% seen once. Sequenced material: cultured PBMCs, taken from culture after CMV antigen stimulation. Receptors originate from a human donor in good health (CMV status not recorded). Some clones in this sample may be carry-over from other donors' samples. CDR3s include the opening cysteine and the closing phenylalanine or tryptophan.

v_call: TRBV25-1; j_call: TRBJ1-2; cdr3_aa: CASSEAGGNYGYTF
v_call: TRBV19; j_call: TRBJ1-3; cdr3_aa: CASSMADTLFSGNTIYF
v_call: TRBV12-3/TRBV12-4; j_call: TRBJ1-6; cdr3_aa: CASKGRSPLHF
v_call: TRBV5-5; j_call: TRBJ2-6; cdr3_aa: CASSLVGGKVTGANVLTF
v_call: TRBV24-1; j_call: TRBJ2-2; cdr3_aa: CATKGFSGELFF
v_call: TRBV19; j_call: TRBJ1-1; cdr3_aa: CATTQHQGGTEAFF
v_call: TRBV12-3/TRBV12-4; j_call: TRBJ1-1; cdr3_aa: CASSPRGGGTEAFF
v_call: TRBV19; j_call: TRBJ2-2; cdr3_aa: CASRLQGVANTGELFF
v_call: TRBV7-3; j_call: TRBJ2-2; cdr3_aa: CASSFLGTVNTGELFF
v_call: TRBV19; j_call: TRBJ1-5; cdr3_aa: CASSARTGVNQPQHF
v_call: TRBV7-3; j_call: TRBJ2-1; cdr3_aa: CASSFTSPYNEQFF
v_call: TRBV5-1; j_call: TRBJ2-5; cdr3_aa: CASSLARLQYQETQYF
v_call: TRBV10-3; j_call: TRBJ1-2; cdr3_aa: CAISERLINYGYTF
v_call: TRBV12-3/TRBV12-4; j_call: TRBJ1-2; cdr3_aa: CASTPGTGVHGYTF
v_call: TRBV7-3; j_call: TRBJ2-1; cdr3_aa: CASSLEIGEQFF
v_call: TRBV7-9; j_call: TRBJ2-2; cdr3_aa: CASSPFPGQGTTGELFF
v_call: TRBV7-9; j_call: TRBJ1-4; cdr3_aa: CASSSSTGINEKLFF